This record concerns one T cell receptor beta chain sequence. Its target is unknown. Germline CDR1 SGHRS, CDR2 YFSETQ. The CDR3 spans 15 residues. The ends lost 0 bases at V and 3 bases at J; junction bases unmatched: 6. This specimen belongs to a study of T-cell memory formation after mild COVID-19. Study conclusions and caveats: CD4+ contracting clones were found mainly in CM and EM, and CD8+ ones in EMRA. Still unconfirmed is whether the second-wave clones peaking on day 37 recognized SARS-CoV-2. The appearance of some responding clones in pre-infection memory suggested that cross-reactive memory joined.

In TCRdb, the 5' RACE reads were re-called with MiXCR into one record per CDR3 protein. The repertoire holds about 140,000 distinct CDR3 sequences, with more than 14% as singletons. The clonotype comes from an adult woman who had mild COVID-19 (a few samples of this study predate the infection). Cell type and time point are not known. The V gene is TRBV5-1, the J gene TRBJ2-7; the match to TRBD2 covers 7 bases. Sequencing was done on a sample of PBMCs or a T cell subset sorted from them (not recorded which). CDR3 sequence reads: CASSLAEGGYYEQYF. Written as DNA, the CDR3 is TGCGCCAGCAGCTTGGCTGAGGGAGGGTACTACGAGCAGTACTTC.